The clone carrying this T cell receptor beta chain was seen only a few times. Its specificity is not known. This specimen belongs to a study of blood T cells in healthy people across ages. Study-wide results and limits: Older age coincided with a roughly linear decline in TCR beta diversity per million T cells. Conclusively comparing naive with antigen-experienced cells was impossible with unsorted PBMCs.

The V and J ends lost 3 bases and 4 bases respectively, with 8 bases between them. Germline V gene sequence: CDR1 MNHEY, CDR2 SMNVEV (reference sequence). The length of the CDR3 is 13 residues. The use of a sample-barcoded 5' primer and a J-beta primer mix characterized a second PCR of roughly 6 to 12 cycles. Each CDR3 protein gets one entry after TCRdb re-called the 5' RACE reads with MiXCR. This sample yields about 1.8 million distinct CDR3 sequences, of which around 50% are seen a single time; about 2.1% belongs to the top ten. J is TRBJ2-3 and V is TRBV27; no definite D call. The receptor comes from a woman between 40 and 55 years old in good health. Sample: blood. Here the CDR3 DNA reads TGTGCCAGCAGTTTGTTTTGGGCAGATACGCAGTATTTT. This gives the protein CASSLFWADTQYF.